The next 28 T cell receptor beta chains were all read from a single sample in a study of shared clonotypes between healthy human individuals. Generated by immunoSEQ multiplex PCR, the TCRdb table keeps only in-frame clones and is missing some. This sample yields about 2 million clones, of which about 95% are seen a single time; roughly 0.13% belongs to the top ten. The sequenced sample consisted of naive CD4+ T cells sorted from blood. This sample's subset: CD45RA+ positively selected. These receptors came from a man aged 18-30 years in good health.

V gene TRBV7-8 combines with J gene TRBJ1-4; tentative D call: TRBD1 (5 bases). The germline gives CDR1 SGHVS, CDR2 FQNEAQ. The CDR3 loop spans 16 amino acids. Trimming cost V 0 bases and J 4 bases, with 12 bases left between them. CDR3 amino acids: CASSLAGRGNNEKLFF. In DNA, the CDR3 is TGTGCCAGCAGCTTAGCGGGGAGGGGCAATAATGAAAAACTGTTTTTT.

This clone was counted only a few times. V gene TRBV27 combines with J gene TRBJ2-7; D is possibly TRBD2 (5 bases). V gave up 9 bases and J gave up 3 bases, with 15 bases separating them. CDR1 is MNHEY, CDR2 SMNVEV, per germline (reference sequence). The CDR3 is 13 residues long. In DNA, the CDR3 is TGTGCCAGTTCCCGGACCCGGGACTACGAGCAGTACTTC. Its protein product is CASSRTRDYEQYF.

The chain is built from TRBV6-5 and TRBJ1-1, with D hard to call. V lost 6 bases and J lost 6, with 11 bases in between. CDR1 is MNHEY and CDR2 is SVGAGI in the germline V gene. The CDR3 covers 12 residues. CDR3 protein: CASRRAGSEAFF. For the CDR3, the DNA is TGTGCCAGCAGGCGCGCCGGATCTGAAGCTTTCTTT.

V gene TRBV28 combines with J gene TRBJ1-5; a weak D match, TRBD1 (5 bases). Germline values: CDR1 MDHEN, CDR2 SYDVKM. Trimming stripped 2 bases from V and 2 bases from J, with 13 bases between. There are 16 residues in the CDR3. The DNA for the CDR3 is TGTGCCAGCAGTTTACGGGACTGGACGGGCAATCAGCCCCAGCATTTT. The encoded protein is CASSLRDWTGNQPQHF.

This clone has a count of ten or more. The CDR3 reads CASSLQETQYF. CDR3 sequence (DNA): TGTGCCAGCAGCCTTCAAGAGACCCAGTACTTC. The J gene is TRBJ2-5, the V gene TRBV13; no firm D call. The CDR3 is made up of 11 amino acids. Trimming removed 5 bases from V and 2 bases from J, with 3 bases in between. From germline, CDR1 is PRHDT and CDR2 FYEKMQ (reference sequence). Based on the CDR3 plus reference TRBV13 and TRBJ2-5, the full variable domain is AAGVIQSPRHLIKEKRETATLKCYPIPRHDTVYWYQQGPGQDPQFLISFYEKMQSDKGSIPDRFSAQQFSDYHSELNMSSLELGDSALYFCASSLQETQYFGPGTRLLVL.

This chain links TRBV5-4 with TRBJ2-3, with 7 positions matching TRBD2. V dropped 2 bases and J dropped 0; count of bases not matched to a gene: 3. The CDR3 is made up of 15 amino acids. Germline loops: CDR1 SGHNT, CDR2 YYREEE (reference sequence). CDR3 residues: CASSFLGGSTDTQYF. The CDR3 region has the DNA TGTGCCAGCAGCTTCTTGGGGGGGAGCACAGATACGCAGTATTTT. The full variable domain, completed using reference TRBV5-4 and TRBJ2-3, is ETGVTQSPTHLIKTRGQQVTLRCSSQSGHNTVSWYQQALGQGPQFIFQYYREEENGRGNFPPRFSGLQFPNYSSELNVNALELDDSALYLCASSFLGGSTDTQYFGPGTRLTVL.

The genes are TRBV2 and TRBJ2-7, with 9 bases fitting TRBD1. The CDR3 runs to 14 residues. V dropped 6 bases and J dropped 6; count of bases not matched to a gene: 9. Germline CDR1 and CDR2: SNHLY and FYNNEI. DNA for the CDR3: TGTGCCAGCAGCTCCGGGACAGGGAGGGGCGAGCAGTACTTC. Translated: CASSSGTGRGEQYF.

J is TRBJ2-5 and V is TRBV28; 9 bases are shared with TRBD2. Germline values: CDR1 MDHEN, CDR2 SYDVKM. With V trimmed by 4 bases and J by 2 bases, 8 bases remained unmatched. The CDR3 is 16 amino acids. The CDR3 protein is CASSWGGRARQETQYF. The CDR3 nucleotides read TGTGCCAGCAGTTGGGGCGGGAGGGCCCGGCAAGAGACCCAGTACTTC.

The chain employs TRBV5-1 and TRBJ1-2, with 7 positions matching TRBD1. The V segment lost 4 bases and the J segment 12 bases; nucleotides outside the gene matches: 15. The CDR3 spans 14 residues. Germline V gene data show CDR1 as SGHRS and CDR2 as YFSETQ. The CDR3 is CASSPSYTGAADTF. In nucleotides, the CDR3 is TGCGCCAGCAGCCCATCCTACACAGGGGCCGCGGACACCTTC.

This rearrangement joins TRBV5-4 to TRBJ2-7; possibly TRBD2 for D (5 bases). The CDR3 has 15 amino acids. Germline CDR1 and CDR2: SGHNT and YYREEE (reference sequence). V lost 4 bases and J 4 bases, leaving 18 bases between the germline ends. CDR3 protein: CASSLVGGMGYEQYF. The CDR3 region has the DNA TGTGCCAGCAGCCTTGTCGGAGGAATGGGGTACGAGCAGTACTTC.

The chain is built from TRBV30 and TRBJ2-1; possibly TRBD1 or TRBD2 for D (5 bases each). CDR1 is GTSNPN and CDR2 is SVGIG in the germline V gene (reference sequence). Trimming shortened V by 3 bases and J by 7 bases, and 10 bases separated the two germline ends. The CDR3 runs 12 residues. DNA of the CDR3: TGTGCCTGGAGGTCTTGGGGGAATGAGCAGTTCTTC. Protein: CAWRSWGNEQFF.

This rearrangement joins TRBV2 to TRBJ1-3; a possible D gene is TRBD1 (5 bases). The CDR3 extends over 13 amino acids. The germline CDR1 and CDR2 sequences are SNHLY and FYNNEI. The germline V and J ends were trimmed by 7 bases and 2 bases, with 9 bases remaining between them. CDR3 coding DNA: TGTGCCAGCATGCCAGGGCCTGGAAACACCATATATTTT. This translates into CASMPGPGNTIYF.

The chain couples TRBV2 to TRBJ2-5; 9 nucleotides match TRBD2. J lost 2 bases, V lost 7 bases, and 11 bases had no gene match. The CDR3 runs 16 residues. The V gene's germline CDR1 is SNHLY and CDR2 FYNNEI. The DNA for the CDR3 is TGTGCCAGCACCCAACCGGAGACTAGCGGACAAGAGACCCAGTACTTC. Protein sequence: CASTQPETSGQETQYF.

The chain is built from TRBV11-1 and TRBJ2-1; D is perhaps TRBD2 (5 bases). This CDR3 comprises 15 residues. V shed 1 base and J shed 4 bases, with 11 bases lying between them. Germline CDR1 is SGHAT and CDR2 is FQDESV (reference sequence). The CDR3 here is CASSLDGEIYNEQFF. For the CDR3, the DNA is TGTGCCAGCAGCTTAGACGGGGAAATTTACAATGAGCAGTTCTTC. The full variable domain, in which reference TRBV11-1 and TRBJ2-1 provide the parts outside the CDR3, is EAEVAQSPRYKITEKSQAVAFWCDPISGHATLYWYRQILGQGPELLVQFQDESVVDDSQLPKDRFSAERLKGVDSTLKIQPAELGDSAMYLCASSLDGEIYNEQFFGPGTRLTVL.

The V gene is TRBV5-1, the J gene TRBJ2-7; D might be TRBD1 (6 bases). This CDR3 region has 15 residues. V shed 0 bases and J shed 5 bases, with 15 bases lying between them. Looked up from germline, CDR1 is SGHRS and CDR2 is YFSETQ. The CDR3: CASSLVDSLGDEQYF. The CDR3 nucleotides read TGCGCCAGCAGCTTGGTGGACAGCTTGGGCGACGAGCAGTACTTC.

The V gene is TRBV2, the J gene TRBJ2-7; 8 nucleotides match TRBD2. V shed 6 bases and J 5 bases; nucleotides not matched to a gene: 12. Germline V gene data show CDR1 as SNHLY and CDR2 as FYNNEI. The length of the CDR3 is 15 residues. The CDR3 DNA sequence: TGTGCCAGCAGGGCCCTAGCGGGTTTGGGCGACGAGCAGTACTTC. It is translated as CASRALAGLGDEQYF.

V is TRBV5-6 and J is TRBJ2-7; perhaps TRBD1 as D (6 bases). The CDR3 runs 13 residues. V lost 3 bases and J lost 0, with 7 bases in between. Germline V CDR1 and CDR2: SGHDT, YYEEEE. The CDR3 region has the DNA TGTGCCAGCAGCTCACAGGGCTCCTACGAGCAGTACTTC. Translating it yields CASSSQGSYEQYF.

This clone was observed a single time. The V gene is TRBV21-1, the J gene TRBJ2-5; the DNA was not compared with TRBD2, the D call given in the table. TRBV21-1 is annotated as a pseudogene. This CDR3 is 15 amino acids long. The DNA of the CDR3 is TGTGCCAGCAGCAGCCCCAGCGGGAGAGTCGAGACCCAGTACTTC. It specifies CASSSPSGRVETQYF.

This chain links TRBV9 with TRBJ2-1; 11 bases fit TRBD2. Germline V gene lookup returns CDR1 SGDLS and CDR2 YYNGEE. The CDR3 spans 15 residues. V shed 3 bases, J shed 9 bases, and the junction held 8 bases outside the gene matches. DNA for the CDR3: TGTGCCAGCAGCGGGCGTAGCGGGGGGGCCGTTGAGCAGTTCTTC. As protein: CASSGRSGGAVEQFF.

This chain links TRBV2 with TRBJ1-3; tentatively, D is TRBD1 (5 bases). Germline loops: CDR1 SNHLY, CDR2 FYNNEI. This CDR3 comprises 13 residues. V lost 8 bases, J lost 0 bases, and 8 bases lay in between. The CDR3 spells CASSGFSGNTIYF. The CDR3 nucleotides are TGTGCCAGCTCAGGGTTCTCTGGAAACACCATATATTTT.

This chain connects TRBV5-6 to TRBJ1-5, with D unresolved. V lost 3 bases and J 0 bases, leaving 16 bases between the germline ends. Germline CDR1 SGHDT, CDR2 YYEEEE. CDR3 length: 17 residues. CDR3 nucleotides: TGTGCCAGCAGCTACTGGTGGTTAGGCACTAGCAATCAGCCCCAGCATTTT. Amino acid sequence: CASSYWWLGTSNQPQHF.

The chain employs TRBV28 and TRBJ1-4; 7 nucleotides agree with TRBD1. Unmatched junction bases numbered 5, after V lost 8 bases and J lost 5 bases. The CDR3 is 13 amino acids. The germline V gene has CDR1 MDHEN and CDR2 SYDVKM. As DNA, the CDR3 is TGTGCCAGCGGGGACAGTGGAAATGAAAAACTGTTTTTT. Protein product: CASGDSGNEKLFF.

The chain is built from TRBV18 and TRBJ2-7; D assignment may be TRBD1 or TRBD2 (7 bases each). The CDR3 length is 15 residues. V was shortened by 0 bases and J by 2 bases, with 11 bases between the two germline ends. Per germline, CDR1 KGHSH and CDR2 LQKENI. The CDR3 nucleotides are TGTGCCAGCTCACCACCGGGAGGGGGCCCCTACGAGCAGTACTTC. This codes for CASSPPGGGPYEQYF.

The V gene is TRBV2, the J gene TRBJ1-2; D gene ambiguous. Germline assignment: CDR1 SNHLY and CDR2 FYNNEI. Deletions cut 6 bases from V and 4 bases from J, with 12 bases between. CDR3 length: 13 amino acids. For the CDR3, the DNA is TGTGCCAGCAGCCTAACTCCCCTCTATGGCTACACCTTC. This sequence encodes CASSLTPLYGYTF.

The chain joins TRBV27 to TRBJ1-1; no clear D gene. CDR1 is MNHEY and CDR2 is SMNVEV in the germline V gene (reference sequence). Between the trimmed V and J ends, which lost 6 bases and 2 bases, there was a span of 13 bases. The CDR3 is made up of 14 amino acids. CDR3 bases: TGTGCCAGCAGAGTACGAGAGACTAACACTGAAGCTTTCTTT. This codes for CASRVRETNTEAFF.

This clone was observed a few times. Other nucleotide sequences from this sample produce the same CDR3. V and J are TRBV19 and TRBJ2-2; D is unclear. Between the trimmed V and J ends, which lost 7 bases and 0 bases, there was a span of 0 bases. Germline V CDR1 and CDR2: LNHDA, SQIVND (reference sequence). The CDR3 has 11 residues. In nucleotides, the CDR3 is TGTGCCAGTACGAACACCGGGGAGCTGTTTTTT. It translates to CASTNTGELFF. The whole variable domain, filled in from reference TRBV19 and TRBJ2-2, reads DGGITQSPKYLFRKEGQNVTLSCEQNLNHDAMYWYRQDPGQGLRLIYYSQIVNDFQKGDIAEGYSVSREKKESFPLTVTSAQKNPTAFYLCASTNTGELFFGEGSRLTVL.

The chain recombines TRBV5-1 with TRBJ2-3; TRBD2 aligns across 10 bases. Germline V gene lookup returns CDR1 SGHRS and CDR2 YFSETQ. V lost 4 bases to trimming and J lost 0 bases; unmatched junction nucleotides: 5. The CDR3 is 16 amino acids. The CDR3 nucleotides read TGCGCCAGCAGCCCGGATAGCGGGGGGAGCACAGATACGCAGTATTTT. It codes for CASSPDSGGSTDTQYF.

Points on this clone: The same CDR3 also results from other DNA sequences found in this sample. The V and J genes are TRBV19 and TRBJ1-1, with D possibly being TRBD1 (6 bases). V lost 3 bases and J 0 bases, leaving 8 bases between the germline ends. This CDR3 is built from 14 residues. Per the germline V gene, CDR1 is LNHDA and CDR2 is SQIVND (reference sequence). CDR3 bases: TGTGCCAGTAGTATCGGACAGCTGAACACTGAAGCTTTCTTT. Amino acids: CASSIGQLNTEAFF.